Listed below are T cell receptor beta chains from one sample, sequenced in a study of blood T cell repertoires in COVID-19. TCRdb keeps only in-frame clones here, not all; method: immunoSEQ multiplex PCR. The sample has about 350,000 clones; over 85% are singletons. Sequencing was done on a sample of peripheral blood. The receptors come from a woman aged 55-70 years with COVID-19, enrolled during active disease. Both conserved end residues are part of each CDR3. A D gene is named only where the DNA matches it firmly. Rows give clone size only sometimes, using once, few, many, or a class for an expanded clone.

>.|TRBV19|TRBJ1-1|.
CASSLTVDTEAFF
TGTGCCAGTAGCCTGACAGTGGACACTGAAGCTTTCTTT
>TRBD2|TRBV24-1|TRBJ2-5|.
CATSDWTSGEGETQYF
TGTGCCACCAGTGATTGGACTAGCGGGGAAGGGGAGACCCAGTACTTC
>TRBD1|TRBV7-9|TRBJ2-1|.
CASSLDSGTGGNEQFF
TGTGCCAGCAGCTTAGACTCCGGGACAGGGGGCAATGAGCAGTTCTTC
>TRBD2|TRBV7-2|TRBJ2-1|.
CASSLGSGSSYNEQFF
TGTGCCAGCAGCTTAGGTAGCGGGAGCTCCTACAATGAGCAGTTCTTC
>TRBD2|TRBV11-2|TRBJ2-2|.
CASSRREGITGELFF
TGTGCCAGCAGCCGAAGGGAGGGGATCACCGGGGAGCTGTTTTTT
>.|TRBV7-6|TRBJ1-2|.
CASSLYARSDRQYGYTF
TGTGCCAGCAGCTTATACGCTAGGAGTGACAGGCAATATGGCTACACCTTC
>TRBD1|TRBV7-9|TRBJ1-4|once
CASSPGQGLKKLFF
TGTGCCAGCAGCCCTGGACAGGGGCTCAAAAAACTGTTTTTT
>.|TRBV3-1/TRBV3-2|TRBJ1-5|.
CASSTGQSGQPQHF
TGTGCCAGCAGCACCGGACAGTCTGGTCAGCCCCAGCATTTT
>.|TRBV4-1|TRBJ1-4|.
CASSQGDRRNEKLFF
TGCGCCAGCAGCCAAGGAGACAGGAGAAATGAAAAACTGTTTTTT
>.|TRBV5-1|TRBJ2-1|.
CASSHPGSRYNEQFF
TGCGCCAGCAGCCACCCGGGATCTCGCTACAATGAGCAGTTCTTC
>.|TRBV5-1|TRBJ2-7|.
CARNDGGRDEQYF
TGCGCCCGAAATGACGGAGGAAGGGACGAGCAGTACTTC
>.|TRBV7-9|TRBJ2-2|few
CASSPRFEVNTGELFF
TGTGCCAGCAGCCCCAGGTTTGAAGTGAACACCGGGGAGCTGTTTTTT
>.|TRBV10-2|TRBJ2-7|.
CASSESITGSDEQYF
TGCGCCAGCAGTGAGTCGATTACAGGGAGCGACGAGCAGTACTTC
>TRBD1|TRBV3-1/TRBV3-2|TRBJ1-2|.
CASSQARGQGVRGYTF
TGTGCCAGCAGCCAAGCCCGGGGACAGGGGGTGCGGGGCTACACCTTC
>.|TRBV4-1|TRBJ1-1|.
CASRSITSGLSDTEAFF
TGCGCCAGCAGATCTATTACGAGTGGACTGTCAGACACTGAAGCTTTCTTT
>.|TRBV7-6|TRBJ1-1|.
CASSSLTGGTEAFF
TGTGCCAGCAGCAGCTTGACAGGAGGCACTGAAGCTTTCTTT
>.|TRBV11-3|TRBJ1-2|.
CASSLARGSYYGYTF
TGTGCCAGCAGCTTAGCCCGCGGCAGCTACTATGGCTACACCTTC
>TRBD2|TRBV27|TRBJ2-1|.
CASKAGVISYNEQFF
TGTGCCAGCAAAGCGGGGGTGATCTCCTACAATGAGCAGTTCTTC
>TRBD1|TRBV6-6|TRBJ1-3|few
CASGGQERNTIYF
TGTGCCAGCGGAGGACAGGAAAGAAACACCATATATTTT
>.|TRBV7-8|TRBJ1-5|.
CASSLVQGPGQPQHF
TGTGCCAGCAGCTTAGTCCAGGGCCCAGGGCAGCCCCAGCATTTT
>.|TRBV11-1|TRBJ1-1|.
CASSTPSAGLDTEAFF
TGTGCCAGCAGCACGCCGAGTGCGGGGCTAGACACTGAAGCTTTCTTT
>.|TRBV5-4|TRBJ1-2|.
CASSLVAGAYYGYTF
TGTGCCAGCAGCTTGGTGGCAGGGGCATACTATGGCTACACCTTC
>.|TRBV5-1|TRBJ1-1|.
CASSLAPGNTEAFF
TGCGCCAGCAGCTTGGCCCCGGGGAACACTGAAGCTTTCTTT
>TRBD1|TRBV18|TRBJ1-6|.
CASSPGGQGVSPLHF
TGTGCCAGCTCACCAGGGGGACAGGGCGTTTCACCCCTCCACTTT
>.|TRBV9|TRBJ1-1|.
CASSVASANTEAFF
TGTGCCAGCAGCGTAGCCAGCGCGAACACTGAAGCTTTCTTT
>TRBD1|TRBV7-3|TRBJ2-5|.
CASSGQGRETQYF
TGTGCCAGCAGCGGACAGGGGAGGGAGACCCAGTACTTC
>.|TRBV5-6|TRBJ2-1|.
CASSLAVPGHEQFF
TGTGCCAGCAGCTTGGCCGTTCCAGGTCATGAGCAGTTCTTC
>.|TRBV28|TRBJ1-1|.
CASSFSGTGNTEAFF
TGTGCCAGCAGTTTTTCGGGGACTGGGAACACTGAAGCTTTCTTT
>.|TRBV11-2|TRBJ1-1|.
CASSPRDINTEAFF
TGTGCCAGCAGCCCTCGGGACATTAACACTGAAGCTTTCTTT
>.|TRBV5-1|TRBJ1-2|once
CASSLDSLSYGYTF
TGCGCCAGCAGCTTGGACAGCCTTTCCTATGGCTACACCTTC